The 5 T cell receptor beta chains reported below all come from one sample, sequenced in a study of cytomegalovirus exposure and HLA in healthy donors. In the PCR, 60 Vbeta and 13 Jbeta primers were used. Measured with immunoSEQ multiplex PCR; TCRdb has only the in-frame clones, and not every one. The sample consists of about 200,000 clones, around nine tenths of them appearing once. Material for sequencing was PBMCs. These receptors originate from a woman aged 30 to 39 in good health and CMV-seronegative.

This chain's CDR3 is CASSFRSSYNEQFF. The CDR3 DNA reads as TGCGCCAGCAGCTTCCGGAGCTCCTACAATGAGCAGTTCTTC. The gene calls are TRBV5-1 and TRBJ2-1; D is ambiguous. V dropped 2 bases and J dropped 0 bases, with 6 bases sitting between them. The length of the CDR3 is 14 residues. Germline V lookup: CDR1 SGHRS, CDR2 YFSETQ.

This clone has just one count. The CDR3 protein is CSAPGPVGYTF. Written as DNA, the CDR3 is TGCAGTGCTCCTGGGCCGGTGGGCTACACCTTC. V gene TRBV20-1 combines with J gene TRBJ1-2; D remains unclear. Per germline, CDR1 DFQATT and CDR2 SNEGSKA (reference sequence). The CDR3 totals 11 residues. V lost 5 bases and J 8 bases, leaving 12 bases between the germline ends.

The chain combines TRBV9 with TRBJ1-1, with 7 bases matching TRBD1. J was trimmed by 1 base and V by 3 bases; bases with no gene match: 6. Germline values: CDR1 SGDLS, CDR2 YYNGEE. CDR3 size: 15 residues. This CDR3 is CASSAGGTANTEAFF. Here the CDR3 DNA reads TGTGCCAGCAGCGCTGGGGGGACAGCGAACACTGAAGCTTTCTTT. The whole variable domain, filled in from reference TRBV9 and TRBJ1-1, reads DSGVTQTPKHLITATGQRVTLRCSPRSGDLSVYWYQQSLDQGLQFLIQYYNGEERAKGNILERFSAQQFPDLHSELNLSSLELGDSALYFCASSAGGTANTEAFFGQGTRLTVV.

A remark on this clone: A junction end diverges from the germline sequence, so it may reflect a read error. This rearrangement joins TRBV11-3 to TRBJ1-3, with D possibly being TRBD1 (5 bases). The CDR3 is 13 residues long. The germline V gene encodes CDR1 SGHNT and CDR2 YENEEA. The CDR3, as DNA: TGTGCCAGCAGCCCCAAAGGTGGCAGGGTCGGGAGCTTT. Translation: CASSPKGGRVGSF. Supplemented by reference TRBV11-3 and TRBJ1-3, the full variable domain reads EAGVVQSPRYKIIEKKQPVAFWCNPISGHNTLYWYLQNLGQGPELLIRYENEEAVDDSQLPKDRFSAERLKGVDSTLKIQPAELGDSAVYLCASSPKGGRVGSFGEGSWLTVV.

Here the CDR3 reads CASRLAVNNEQFF. For the CDR3, the DNA is TGTGCCAGTAGACTAGCGGTAAACAATGAGCAGTTCTTC. V gene TRBV19 combines with J gene TRBJ2-1, with 8 bases identical to TRBD2. The CDR3 has 13 residues. V gave up 6 bases and J gave up 5 bases; unmatched junction bases: 3. Germline loops: CDR1 LNHDA, CDR2 SQIVND (reference sequence).